The clone carrying this T cell receptor (beta chain) was counted between two and nine times. Every patient underwent thyroid surgery untreated. This entry is derived from a study of metastatic and nonmetastatic thyroid tumors. CDR3 length: 16 residues. Trimming removed 5 bases from V and 1 base from J; junction bases left unmatched: 9. The germline gives CDR1 MNHNS, CDR2 SASEGT. TCRdb re-analyzed the PCR reads using MiXCR. The data hold around 15,000 clones, with around 13% observed a single time. Sequenced input: blood. The chain has TRBV6-1 and TRBJ2-3, with TRBD2 identical over 7 bases. The receptor was isolated from a female donor with papillary thyroid cancer or a benign thyroid nodule (not recorded which). Some clones in this sample may be carry-over from other donors' samples. Here the CDR3 DNA reads TGTGCCAGCAGTACCGTGGCGGGGAGGGGCACAGATACGCAGTATTTT. Residues: CASSTVAGRGTDTQYF.